This is a list of T cell receptor beta chains from one sample in a study of blood T cell repertoires in COVID-19. The data were produced by immunoSEQ multiplex PCR, yet TCRdb's version contains in-frame clones alone and is incomplete. Of 270,000 or so clones in the sample, roughly 90% are singletons; the top ten hold 12%. Sequences were obtained from peripheral blood. The receptors here all came from a woman in her twenties or thirties with COVID-19, enrolled during active disease. Both conserved end residues are part of each CDR3. The D gene is left open where the match is weak. Clone size is not always given. Where it is, it says once, few, many or a class for expanded clones.

d_call j_call clone_size v_call cdr3_aa cdr3_nt
TRBD1 TRBJ2-1 once TRBV18 CASSPLGTGSYNEQFF TGTGCCAGCTCACCACTCGGGACAGGGTCCTACAATGAGCAGTTCTTC
TRBD2 TRBJ2-5 - TRBV2 CASSEKDSGEETQYF TGTGCCAGCAGTGAAAAGGATAGCGGGGAGGAGACCCAGTACTTC
- TRBJ2-6 - TRBV2 CASSEPERGANVLTF TGTGCCAGCAGTGAGCCGGAGCGGGGGGCCAACGTCCTGACTTTC
TRBD2 TRBJ2-2 - TRBV15 CATSRVWTSNSGELFF TGTGCCACCAGCAGAGTATGGACTAGCAACTCCGGGGAGCTGTTTTTT
TRBD1 TRBJ1-1 few TRBV7-9 CASKAYRDRQNTEAFF TGTGCCAGCAAAGCTTACCGGGACAGGCAGAACACTGAAGCTTTCTTT
- TRBJ1-4 - TRBV10-2 CASRRVGEKLFF TGCGCCAGTAGGAGGGTTGGGGAAAAACTGTTTTTT
TRBD2 TRBJ2-7 - TRBV5-4 CASSLVAGGPYEQYF TGTGCCAGCAGCTTGGTAGCGGGGGGGCCGTACGAGCAGTACTTC
- TRBJ2-1 - TRBV12-5 CASGLQQALNEQFF TGTGCTAGTGGTTTGCAGCAGGCCTTGAATGAGCAGTTCTTC
- TRBJ1-1 - TRBV10-3 CAISPGGTEAFF TGTGCCATCAGCCCTGGAGGCACTGAAGCTTTCTTT
- TRBJ1-5 - TRBV28 CASSGQQINQPQHF TGTGCCAGCAGTGGACAGCAGATAAATCAGCCCCAGCATTTT
- TRBJ1-1 once TRBV29-1 CSVKGYTEAFF TGCAGCGTTAAGGGGTACACTGAAGCTTTCTTT
- TRBJ1-5 few TRBV6-5 CASSSGLDKPQHF TGTGCCAGCAGTTCAGGACTTGATAAGCCCCAGCATTTT
TRBD2 TRBJ2-5 - TRBV18 CASSPLRTSGGREETQYF TGTGCCAGCTCACCACTCAGGACTAGCGGGGGCAGAGAGGAGACCCAGTACTTC
- TRBJ1-3 - TRBV19 CASSIRLFSGNTIYF TGTGCCAGTAGTATACGTCTATTCTCTGGAAACACCATATATTTT
TRBD1 TRBJ1-1 - TRBV6-4 CASSPRATGLDTEAFF TGTGCCAGCAGCCCCAGGGCGACAGGGCTCGACACTGAAGCTTTCTTT
TRBD2 TRBJ2-5 - TRBV11-2 CASSLTSGQETQYF TGTGCCAGCAGCTTAACTAGCGGGCAAGAGACCCAGTACTTC
- TRBJ1-1 - TRBV18 CASSPRDTEAFF TGTGCCAGCTCCCCTCGGGACACTGAAGCTTTCTTT
TRBD1 TRBJ1-2 - TRBV19 CASSIDHVGQGLLGGYTF TGTGCCAGTAGTATAGATCACGTAGGACAGGGGTTACTCGGCGGCTACACCTTC
TRBD2 TRBJ2-5 - TRBV5-5 CASSLGWTSGGLETQYF TGTGCCAGCAGCTTGGGTTGGACTAGCGGGGGGTTGGAGACCCAGTACTTC
TRBD1 TRBJ2-1 few TRBV7-9 CASSLADGTGGWNEQFF TGTGCCAGCAGCTTAGCGGACGGGACAGGGGGCTGGAATGAGCAGTTCTTC
- TRBJ2-5 - TRBV5-1 CASSLGQGRQETQYF TGCGCCAGCAGCTTGGGGCAGGGGCGACAAGAGACCCAGTACTTC
- TRBJ1-1 - TRBV5-1 CASSLGGRTLMNTEAFF TGCGCCAGCAGCTTGGGGGGCCGGACACTTATGAACACTGAAGCTTTCTTT
- TRBJ1-3 - TRBV28 CASSDRPSGNTIYF TGTGCCAGCAGCGACAGGCCCTCTGGAAACACCATATATTTT
TRBD2 TRBJ2-1 - TRBV2 CASSVRSWDYQHRFF TGTGCCAGCAGTGTCCGTAGCTGGGACTACCAACATCGGTTCTTC
- TRBJ2-2 once TRBV13 CASSGGDTGELFF TGTGCCAGCAGTGGGGGCGACACCGGGGAGCTGTTTTTT
TRBD2 TRBJ2-3 - TRBV25-1 CASSEQLAGITDTQYF TGTGCCAGCAGTGAACAACTAGCGGGGATCACAGATACGCAGTATTTT
TRBD1 TRBJ2-5 - TRBV5-8 CASSSGQGGYQETQYF TGTGCCAGCAGCTCGGGACAGGGAGGGTACCAAGAGACCCAGTACTTC
- TRBJ2-7 - TRBV19 CASSPSGISYEQYF TGTGCCAGTAGTCCTTCGGGGATCTCCTACGAGCAGTACTTC
- TRBJ2-1 - TRBV12-5 CASAPWAGNEQFF TGTGCTAGTGCACCTTGGGCCGGCAATGAGCAGTTCTTC
- TRBJ1-2 - TRBV5-4 CASSLEQAYGYTF TGTGCCAGCAGCTTGGAGCAGGCCTATGGCTACACCTTC
- TRBJ1-3 - TRBV5-4 CASSLYGNTIYF TGTGCCAGCAGCTTGTATGGAAACACCATATATTTT
- TRBJ1-2 once TRBV11-3 CAVIRGASYGYTF TGTGCCGTAATTCGGGGGGCTAGCTATGGCTACACCTTC
- TRBJ1-1 - TRBV5-1 CASSSSGVMNTEAFF TGCGCCAGCAGCTCCTCGGGAGTCATGAACACTGAAGCTTTCTTT
- TRBJ1-2 - TRBV4-1 CASSPSGGAALNYGYTF TGCGCCAGCAGCCCTAGTGGGGGGGCAGCCCTAAACTATGGCTACACCTTC
- TRBJ2-2 - TRBV27 CASSLYRATGELFF TGTGCCAGCAGTTTGTACCGAGCTACCGGGGAGCTGTTTTTT
- TRBJ1-2 - TRBV6-1 CASSEGTVGYGYTF TGTGCCAGCAGTGAAGGGACAGTGGGCTATGGCTACACCTTC
- TRBJ1-4 - TRBV6-1 CASSEGGKEKLFF TGTGCCAGCAGTGAAGGAGGAAAGGAAAAACTGTTTTTT
TRBD2 TRBJ2-5 - TRBV2 CASGETSGGETQYF TGTGCCAGCGGCGAGACTAGCGGGGGGGAGACCCAGTACTTC
TRBD1 TRBJ1-2 - TRBV18 CASSLQRDRVGYGYTF TGTGCCAGCTCACTGCAGCGGGACAGGGTGGGCTATGGCTACACCTTC
- TRBJ1-1 - TRBV28 CASSRSLRALNEAFF TGTGCCAGCAGTAGATCGCTGAGGGCCCTAAATGAAGCTTTCTTT
- TRBJ2-5 - TRBV14 CASSHTQETQYF TGTGCCAGCAGCCACACACAAGAGACCCAGTACTTC
- TRBJ2-7 - TRBV6-5 CASTPRGTSYEQYF TGTGCCAGCACCCCCCGGGGGACTTCCTACGAGCAGTACTTC
TRBD2 TRBJ2-1 - TRBV5-5 CASTGSGAYNEQFF TGTGCCAGCACCGGTAGCGGGGCTTACAATGAGCAGTTCTTC
- TRBJ2-7 - TRBV5-1 CASSYTEDYEQYF TGCGCCAGCAGTTACACAGAAGACTACGAGCAGTACTTC
- TRBJ2-1 - TRBV2 CASSGDSGEQFF TGTGCCAGCAGTGGGGACTCCGGTGAGCAGTTCTTC
TRBD1 TRBJ2-7 - TRBV3-1/TRBV3-2 CASSRTGTGAIYEQYF TGTGCCAGCAGCCGCACCGGGACAGGCGCGATCTACGAGCAGTACTTC
TRBD2 TRBJ2-3 - TRBV19 CASSMATLAADTQYF TGTGCCAGTAGTATGGCTACCCTAGCGGCAGATACGCAGTATTTT
- TRBJ1-5 once TRBV7-9 CASSLEGGGQPQHF TGTGCCAGCAGCTTAGAGGGAGGTGGTCAGCCCCAGCATTTT
- TRBJ1-1 few TRBV14 CASSQAGKNTEAFF TGTGCCAGCAGCCAAGCAGGAAAGAACACTGAAGCTTTCTTT
- TRBJ2-1 - TRBV3-1/TRBV3-2 CASSRVEVAEQFF TGTGCCAGCAGCCGGGTGGAGGTAGCTGAGCAGTTCTTC
- TRBJ1-4 - TRBV19 CASQGGWGEKLFF TGTGCCAGCCAAGGGGGATGGGGAGAAAAACTGTTTTTT
- TRBJ2-2 - TRBV7-8 CASSLSRLGGTGELFF TGTGCCAGCAGCTTATCAAGACTGGGGGGTACCGGGGAGCTGTTTTTT
- TRBJ2-3 - TRBV7-9 CASSFPNTGSGWTDTQYF TGTGCCAGCAGCTTTCCAAATACAGGGTCGGGGTGGACAGATACGCAGTATTTT
- TRBJ2-5 - TRBV10-2 CASSELAVPQETQYF TGCGCCAGCAGTGAGTTGGCAGTCCCACAAGAGACCCAGTACTTC
- TRBJ2-3 - TRBV12-2 CASRPNSEGGDPPGTSTDTQYF TGTGCAAGTCGCCCTAATTCAGAAGGGGGCGACCCACCCGGGACTAGCACAGATACGCAGTATTTT